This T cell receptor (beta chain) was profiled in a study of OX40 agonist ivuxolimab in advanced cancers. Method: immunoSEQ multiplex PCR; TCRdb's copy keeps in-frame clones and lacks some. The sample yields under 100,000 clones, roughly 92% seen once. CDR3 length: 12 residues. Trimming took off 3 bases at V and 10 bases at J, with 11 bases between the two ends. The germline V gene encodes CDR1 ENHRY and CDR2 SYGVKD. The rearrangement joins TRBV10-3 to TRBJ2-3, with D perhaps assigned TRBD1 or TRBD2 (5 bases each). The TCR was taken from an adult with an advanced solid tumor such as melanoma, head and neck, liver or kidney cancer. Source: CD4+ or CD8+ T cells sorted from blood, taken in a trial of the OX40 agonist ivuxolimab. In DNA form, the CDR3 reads TGTGCCATCAGTGATTCGGGGACGGCGCAGTATTTT. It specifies CAISDSGTAQYF.